This T cell receptor (beta chain) is from a study of Ad26.COV2.S vaccination and SARS-CoV-2 variants (dated by TCRdb to about 2021). In the study overall: Donors in the vaccine arm were drawn from COV1001, a multicentre, randomized, double-blind, placebo-controlled phase I-IIa trial testing Ad26.COV2.S in healthy adults. The specificity and breadth of SARS-CoV-2-reactive T cell receptors after Ad26.COV2.S vaccination were assessed by TCRbeta repertoire sequencing. The TCR-sequenced set comprised approximately 30 samples: roughly 19 Ad26.COV2.S vaccine recipients, 5 placebo recipients and 8 SARS-CoV-2 convalescent individuals. Participants in the trial were split at random into five groups of five each, receiving low-dose or high-dose Ad26.COV2.S once or twice, or else placebo on both occasions. Ad26.COV2.S was administered intramuscularly at 5 x 10^10 or 1 x 10^11 viral particles, either as a single shot or as two shots given 56 days apart. Blinding of investigators to trial group allocation was maintained during experiments and outcome assessment.

In regard to this clone: What antigen it recognizes has not been identified. Base qualities are missing; no much larger clone stands one base away.

TCRbeta CDR3 regions were sequenced with the immunoSEQ Assay. After extraction, genomic DNA underwent amplification by bias-controlled multiplex PCR, followed by high-throughput sequencing. From the authors' description of their analysis: To quantify the absolute abundance of each unique TCRbeta CDR3 region, sequences were collapsed and filtered. Usable DNA was measured by amplifying reference genes present in all nucleated cells, and TCRbeta template counts were normalized to that usable DNA to estimate T cell fraction. Repertoire TCRs were annotated as SARS-CoV-2-specific when V gene, CDR3 amino acid sequence and J gene were exactly matched to a known reactive TCR set. MIRA supplied the reference SARS-CoV-2 TCR set, which was filtered for enrichment in COVID-19-positive ImmuneCODE repertoires so that public or cross-reactive TCRs were removed. Based on the MIRA antigens, annotated TCRs were further analysed at the level of specific ORF or position within ORF. Breadth was defined as the number of annotated unique rearrangements divided by the total number of unique productive rearrangements, and depth was defined as the summed frequency of the annotated unique rearrangements. TCR breadth was compared between groups using two-sided Wilcoxon rank-sum tests. This is the immuneACCESS table as TCRdb keeps it, with only in-frame sequences that have V and J called. A part of the clones is gone; compared with another copy, unresolved V genes explain less than half, and the rest is unexplained. The V and J calls and clone size were taken over from that table, and D and trimming were inferred from the DNA. The sample data list about 440,000 clones, and around 88% of these were observed just once. Around 13% of the sample rests with the top ten.

What the study reported, not specific to this receptor: Higher spike-specific TCR breadth was observed in Ad26.COV2.S recipients than in placebo recipients (P = 0.0014). It was noted by the authors that total T cell responses may have been underestimated by the TCR breadth and depth analyses. Comparing responses between vaccine doses or regimens was not something the study was powered to do. Comparable non-spike TCR breadth was observed between vaccine and placebo recipients, consistent with only spike being contained in the vaccine. Substantial breadth of spike-specific CD8+ and CD4+ T cell responses was reported after vaccination.

Per the germline V gene, MNHEY is the CDR1 and SVGEGT is the CDR2. V loses 2 bases at its end and J loses 7 bases; junction bases beyond the gene matches: 12. The CDR3 covers 16 residues, taking in both the cysteine and the phenylalanine. The only DNA kept is the CDR3, 48 bases in frame from the first base. The treatment or condition label, as the study defines it: about 20 received Ad26.COV2.S at low or high dose, single or two shots; 5 received placebo; per-sample allocation not given. For vaccine and placebo recipients, the sequenced repertoires came from samples collected on day 63 after the first injection. Between 29 July and 7 August 2020, Cohort 1b enrolled 25 adults aged 18-55 years at one site in Boston, USA. Ad26.COV2.S was a replication-incompetent adenovirus type 26 vector that expressed a prefusion-stabilized SARS-CoV-2 spike protein derived from the original Wuhan strain.

The rearranged chain carries TRBV6-2 or TRBV6-3 and TRBJ2-7; a stretch of 9 junction bases matches TRBD2. This clonotype originated in a person aged 18-60 years who received the Ad26.COV2.S COVID-19 vaccine or a placebo. Sample: peripheral blood, taken in a trial of Ad26.COV2.S vaccine versus placebo. The DNA sequence is as follows: TGTGCCAGCAGTTACCGAGCGGGAGGAACGATGTGGGAGCAGTACTTC. This is translated as CASSYRAGGTMWEQYF.